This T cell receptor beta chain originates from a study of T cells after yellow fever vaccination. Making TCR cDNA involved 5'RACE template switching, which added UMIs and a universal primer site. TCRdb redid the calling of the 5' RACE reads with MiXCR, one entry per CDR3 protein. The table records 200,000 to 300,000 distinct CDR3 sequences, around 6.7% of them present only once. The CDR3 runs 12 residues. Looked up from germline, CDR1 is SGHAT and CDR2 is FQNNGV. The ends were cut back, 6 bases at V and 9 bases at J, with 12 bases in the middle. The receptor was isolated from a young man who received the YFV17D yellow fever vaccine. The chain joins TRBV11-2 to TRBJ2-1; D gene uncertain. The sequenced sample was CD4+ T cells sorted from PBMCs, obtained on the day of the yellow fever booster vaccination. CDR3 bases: TGTGCCAGCAGTCTGGAGTTCGTTGAGCAGTTCTTC. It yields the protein CASSLEFVEQFF.